The entry that follows covers one T cell receptor (beta chain) sequence. Its specific antigen is unknown. No base-level quality is on record; no much larger clone is a single base apart. Sorted unstimulated T cells and proliferating T cells recovered from mixed lymphocyte reactions underwent TCRbeta CDR3 sequencing. Fresh whole blood from approximately ten HLA-typed healthy donors was used to isolate PBMCs. To map where alloreactive clones came from, unstimulated CD4+ non-regulatory T cells were FACS-sorted. The library was generated by the immunoSEQ multiplex PCR assay. The deep sequencing platform assayed approximately 100,000 TCR templates per sample. Genomic DNA extracted from sorted T cells was the material used for TCRbeta CDR3 sequencing. The study's own analysis went as follows. The R programming language was used for clonal analysis of the TCRbeta CDR3 data. Alloreactive CD4+ and CD8+ clones were defined by comparing unstimulated samples with post-reaction CFSE-low samples. By matching sequences to the repertoires of sorted unstimulated Treg and non-Treg cells, each alloreactive CD4+ clone was assigned a regulatory or non-regulatory origin. As stored in TCRdb, this immuneACCESS dataset retains in-frame rearrangements with V and J assigned. A fraction of the clones does not appear; measured against another copy, unresolved V genes explain less than half of the discrepancy, and the remainder lacks a known reason. That table supplies the V and J calls and clone size; D and trimming were determined from the DNA. The sample contains about 100,000 clones, over 90% of them found a single time. The top ten hold approximately 1.3% of the sample.

The data originate from a study of siplizumab effects on memory and regulatory T cells (dated by TCRdb to about 2019). Background for the entire study: The study looked at the effect of siplizumab, an anti-CD2 antibody, on alloreactive T-cell subsets in allogeneic mixed lymphocyte reactions made from human PBMCs. What the work shows at the level of the full study, not this receptor alone: Because sequences below about 10^-5 frequency were poorly captured, only a minor fraction of alloreactive clones could be mapped to unstimulated subsets. In reactions with siplizumab, an average of 68.8% of mappable alloreactive CD4+ clones were Treg-derived, compared with 25% to 30% in control reactions. Siplizumab significantly reduced the cumulative frequency of alloreactive sequences traceable to unstimulated CD4+ memory T cells. About 80-96% of proliferating CD4+ or CD8+ clones could not be given a naive or memory phenotype. Greater diversity appeared to be present in unstimulated naive T cells than in memory T cells, and a substantial contribution to the alloresponse seemed to be made by naive cells. Whether proliferating Tregs from siplizumab cultures actually had suppressive function was not functionally confirmed.

At the junction V is shortened by 1 base and J by 3 bases, with 12 bases in between. As encoded in the germline V gene (reference sequence), CDR1 is SEHNR while CDR2 is FQNEAQ. Counted from cysteine to phenylalanine, this CDR3 has 15 amino acids. CDR3 DNA is the only sequence kept; it has 45 bases, read in frame from the first base. The sequenced sample consisted of non-Treg CD4+ T cells sorted from blood. The sample's cell subset or site label, in plain terms: FACS-sorted unstimulated CD4+ non-regulatory T cells. The clonotype originates from a human donor in good health. The rearranged chain carries TRBV7-9 and TRBJ1-1, with the D gene not confidently named. The CDR3 sequence is CASSLGTRTYTEAFF. The DNA sequence reads TGTGCCAGCAGCTTAGGGACCCGAACCTACACTGAAGCTTTCTTT. With the rest looked up from the reference TRBV7-9 and TRBJ1-1 genes rather than sequenced, the full variable domain is DTGVSQNPRHKITKRGQNVTFRCDPISEHNRLYWYRQTLGQGPEFLTYFQNEAQLEKSRLLSDRFSAERPKGSFSTLEIQRTEQGDSAMYLCASSLGTRTYTEAFFGQGTRLTVV.